Listed below are T cell receptor beta chains from one sample, sequenced in a study of blood T cell repertoires in COVID-19. Clones were sequenced by immunoSEQ multiplex PCR, and TCRdb holds only the in-frame ones, with some missing. The table lists 150,000 to 200,000 clones, 86% of them singletons, with 4% in the top ten. The specimen sequenced was peripheral blood. The receptor set was obtained from a woman aged 70-85 years with acute or convalescent COVID-19. Both conserved end residues are part of each CDR3. Each record gives: V gene, J gene, clone size, D gene, CDR3 protein, CDR3 DNA. A D gene is named only where the DNA matches it firmly. Clone size, where shown, is once, few, many, or a class for clones that have expanded.

V: TRBV7-9
J: TRBJ2-3
size: .
D: .
CDR3: CASSLVGNTDTQYF
DNA: TGTGCCAGCAGCTTAGTTGGCAACACAGATACGCAGTATTTT

V: TRBV29-1
J: TRBJ1-1
size: .
D: TRBD1
CDR3: CSVETRTGRTEAFF
DNA: TGCAGCGTTGAAACAAGGACAGGGCGCACTGAAGCTTTCTTT

V: TRBV5-5
J: TRBJ1-1
size: .
D: .
CDR3: CASSPPGLGAEAFF
DNA: TGTGCCAGCAGCCCCCCCGGGCTCGGGGCTGAAGCTTTCTTT

V: TRBV3-1/TRBV3-2
J: TRBJ2-3
size: .
D: TRBD1
CDR3: CASSRPGGRGRTDTQYF
DNA: TGTGCCAGCAGCCGCCCCGGCGGCAGGGGGCGTACAGATACGCAGTATTTT

V: TRBV20-1
J: TRBJ2-3
size: .
D: TRBD2
CDR3: CSASSFGGTSGRVGTDTQYF
DNA: TGCAGTGCTAGTTCCTTCGGCGGGACTAGCGGGAGGGTGGGCACAGATACGCAGTATTTT

V: TRBV11-2
J: TRBJ2-7
size: .
D: .
CDR3: CASSLGFSDEQYF
DNA: TGTGCCAGCAGCCTTGGTTTTAGCGACGAGCAGTACTTC

V: TRBV10-3
J: TRBJ2-7
size: .
D: .
CDR3: CAISESEYEQYF
DNA: TGTGCCATCAGTGAAAGCGAATACGAGCAGTACTTC

V: TRBV27
J: TRBJ1-5
size: .
D: .
CDR3: CASSPYPGLASNQPQHF
DNA: TGTGCCAGCAGTCCCTACCCCGGACTAGCCAGCAATCAGCCCCAGCATTTT

V: TRBV19
J: TRBJ1-1
size: .
D: .
CDR3: CATQMTENTEAFF
DNA: TGTGCCACTCAAATGACAGAGAACACTGAAGCTTTCTTT

V: TRBV2
J: TRBJ2-4
size: .
D: TRBD2
CDR3: CASSEQGGGIAKNIQYF
DNA: TGTGCCAGCAGTGAACAGGGCGGGGGAATAGCCAAAAACATTCAGTACTTC

V: TRBV28
J: TRBJ1-3
size: .
D: .
CDR3: CASSSVGNTIYF
DNA: TGTGCCAGCAGTTCAGTGGGAAACACCATATATTTT

V: TRBV6-2/TRBV6-3
J: TRBJ2-5
size: .
D: .
CDR3: CASSYSQSLGETQYF
DNA: TGTGCCAGCAGTTACAGTCAGAGCCTCGGGGAGACCCAGTACTTC

V: TRBV10-3
J: TRBJ2-1
size: .
D: TRBD2
CDR3: CAMGKSGGLDEQFF
DNA: TGTGCCATGGGCAAGAGCGGGGGCTTGGATGAGCAGTTCTTC

V: TRBV6-4
J: TRBJ1-6
size: few
D: TRBD1
CDR3: CASRGDSGNSPLHF
DNA: TGTGCCAGCAGGGGGGACAGCGGGAATTCACCCCTCCACTTT

V: TRBV7-9
J: TRBJ1-4
size: .
D: .
CDR3: CASSLGGQAGEKLFF
DNA: TGTGCCAGCAGCTTAGGGGGCCAGGCCGGTGAAAAACTGTTTTTT

V: TRBV6-1
J: TRBJ1-4
size: .
D: .
CDR3: CASSEGAPREKLFF
DNA: TGTGCCAGCAGTGAGGGAGCTCCTAGGGAAAAACTGTTTTTT

V: TRBV9
J: TRBJ1-1
size: .
D: .
CDR3: CASSPQGMNTEAFF
DNA: TGTGCCAGCAGCCCCCAGGGCATGAACACTGAAGCTTTCTTT

V: TRBV10-3
J: TRBJ1-2
size: .
D: .
CDR3: CAISARTASQRSGGYTF
DNA: TGTGCCATCAGTGCCCGGACAGCCTCCCAGCGGTCTGGTGGCTACACCTTC

V: TRBV10-3
J: TRBJ1-1
size: .
D: TRBD1
CDR3: CAIKGTASQNTEAFF
DNA: TGTGCCATCAAAGGGACAGCCAGCCAGAACACTGAAGCTTTCTTT

V: TRBV30
J: TRBJ2-3
size: .
D: TRBD1
CDR3: CAWSEGQGTDTQYF
DNA: TGTGCCTGGAGTGAGGGACAGGGCACAGATACGCAGTATTTT

V: TRBV10-2
J: TRBJ1-5
size: few
D: .
CDR3: CASSESTGRSPNQPQHF
DNA: TGCGCCAGCAGTGAGTCCACGGGGAGGTCCCCCAATCAGCCCCAGCATTTT

V: TRBV19
J: TRBJ1-3
size: .
D: .
CDR3: CASSAPGGGSGNTIYF
DNA: TGTGCCAGTAGTGCCCCCGGGGGTGGCTCTGGAAACACCATATATTTT

V: TRBV11-2
J: TRBJ2-1
size: .
D: TRBD1
CDR3: CASSLTTGRSGEQFF
DNA: TGTGCCAGCAGCTTAACGACAGGGCGCAGTGGTGAGCAGTTCTTC

V: TRBV28
J: TRBJ2-3
size: .
D: TRBD2
CDR3: CASSSWVAGGTDTQYF
DNA: TGTGCCAGCAGTTCGTGGGTGGCGGGAGGGACAGATACGCAGTATTTT

V: TRBV29-1
J: TRBJ2-3
size: .
D: TRBD2
CDR3: CSVEDQLAGVPDTQYF
DNA: TGCAGCGTTGAAGATCAACTAGCGGGAGTACCAGATACGCAGTATTTT

V: TRBV3-1/TRBV3-2
J: TRBJ2-1
size: .
D: TRBD2
CDR3: CASSQDFRGGLWDEQFF
DNA: TGTGCCAGCAGCCAAGATTTTCGGGGGGGCCTCTGGGATGAGCAGTTCTTC

V: TRBV21-1
J: TRBJ2-7
size: .
D: .
CDR3: CASSNSGNEQYF
DNA: TGTGCCAGCAGCAATTCGGGAAACGAGCAGTACTTC

V: TRBV5-1
J: TRBJ2-7
size: few
D: .
CDR3: CASTPLQGSYEQYF
DNA: TGCGCCAGCACACCCCTACAGGGCTCCTACGAGCAGTACTTC

V: TRBV3-1/TRBV3-2
J: TRBJ1-2
size: .
D: TRBD1
CDR3: CASSLKYRDSYGYTF
DNA: TGTGCCAGCAGCCTCAAATACCGGGACAGCTATGGCTACACCTTC

V: TRBV3-1/TRBV3-2
J: TRBJ1-1
size: .
D: .
CDR3: CASSQRETWEAFF
DNA: TGTGCCAGCAGCCAACGGGAAACTTGGGAAGCTTTCTTT

V: TRBV4-2
J: TRBJ1-6
size: .
D: .
CDR3: CASSQEGGYSYNSPLHF
DNA: TGTGCCAGCAGCCAAGAGGGGGGTTACTCCTATAATTCACCCCTCCACTTT